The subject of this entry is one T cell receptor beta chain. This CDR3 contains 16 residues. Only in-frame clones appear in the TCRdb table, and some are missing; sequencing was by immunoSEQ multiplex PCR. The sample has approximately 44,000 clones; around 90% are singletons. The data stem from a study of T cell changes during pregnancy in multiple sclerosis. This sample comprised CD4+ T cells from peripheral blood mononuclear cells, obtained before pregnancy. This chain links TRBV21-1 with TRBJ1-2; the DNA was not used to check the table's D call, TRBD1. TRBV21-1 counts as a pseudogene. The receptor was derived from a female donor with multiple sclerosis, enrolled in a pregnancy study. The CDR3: CASSDRDRRPNYGYTF. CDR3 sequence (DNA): TGTGCCAGCAGCGACCGGGACAGGCGCCCTAACTATGGCTACACCTTC.